Presented here are 4 T cell receptor beta chains from one specimen sequenced in a study of blood T cell repertoires in COVID-19. Sequencing was performed with immunoSEQ multiplex PCR; in TCRdb, only in-frame clones are kept and a portion is missing. The sample shows roughly 360,000 clones, approximately 89% of them seen only once. The specimen was PBMCs or T cells enriched from blood (not recorded which). These receptors came from a man aged 25 to 40 who had recovered from COVID-19.

The genes are TRBV5-1 and TRBJ1-1, with 8 bases aligning to TRBD1. Germline assignment: CDR1 SGHRS and CDR2 YFSETQ. V was pared by 4 bases and J by 1 base, with 3 bases of the junction left unmatched. The CDR3 consists of 14 residues. CDR3 coding DNA: TGCGCCAGCAGCCGCGGGACAGGGAACACTGAAGCTTTCTTT. It encodes CASSRGTGNTEAFF. The entire variable domain, with the rest obtained from reference TRBV5-1 and TRBJ1-1, is as follows: KAGVTQTPRYLIKTRGQQVTLSCSPISGHRSVSWYQQTPGQGLQFLFEYFSETQRNKGNFPGRFSGRQFSNSRSEMNVSTLELGDSALYLCASSRGTGNTEAFFGQGTRLTVV.

The V call is TRBV3-1 (or the pseudogene TRBV3-2), the J call TRBJ1-1, with D possibly being TRBD1 (6 bases). CDR1 and CDR2 from the germline V gene are LGHDT and YNNKEL (reference sequence). CDR3 length: 19 residues. The V gene lost 3 bases and the J gene lost 0 bases, with 23 bases spanning the gap. DNA for the CDR3: TGTGCCAGCAGCCAGATCCTCAACATTGGGGACAAACTGAACACTGAAGCTTTCTTT. This translates into CASSQILNIGDKLNTEAFF.

The chain uses TRBV3-1 (or the pseudogene TRBV3-2) and TRBJ1-2; D call uncertain. Trimming cost V 3 bases and J 4 bases, with 15 bases left between them. CDR3 length: 15 residues. Germline V lookup: CDR1 LGHDT, CDR2 YNNKEL (reference sequence). DNA of the CDR3: TGTGCCAGCAGCCAGAGGCGGTGGGTAAGCTATGGCTACACCTTC. Protein sequence: CASSQRRWVSYGYTF.

The chain couples TRBV30 to TRBJ2-7, with D possibly TRBD2 on 5 matching bases. This CDR3 has 16 amino acids. CDR1 and CDR2 from the germline V gene are GTSNPN and SVGIG (reference sequence). Trimming left V 1 base short and J 2 bases short, with 18 bases between. The chain's CDR3 is CAWSAPLSGLTYEQYF. CDR3 sequence (DNA): TGTGCCTGGAGTGCCCCCTTATCGGGGTTGACCTACGAGCAGTACTTC.